The sample holds a few counts of the clone carrying this T cell receptor (beta chain). What it binds is not known. Unique molecular identifiers were built into the TCR beta cDNA libraries. Researchers reported roughly 0.5 million cDNA molecules coming from around 1 to 10 million T cells. TCRdb recomputed calls from the PCR reads with MiXCR, one row per CDR3 protein. Here the sample spans roughly 600,000 distinct CDR3 sequences, about 44% being singletons. The data originate from a study of post-analysis software for immune sequencing data. General observations from the study: Included in a set of several TRBV segments more frequent in patients than controls were TRBV5-6, TRBV5-1 and TRBV20-1. Normalized Chao1 diversity was significantly lower in multiple sclerosis patients than in controls.

The V gene end was trimmed by 7 bases and the J gene end by 8 bases; junction bases not matched to a gene: 9. CDR1 is MNHEY, CDR2 SVGAGI, per germline. CDR3 length: 13 amino acids. The chain uses TRBV6-5 and TRBJ1-2, with 8 bases identical to TRBD1. The source is a girl aged 10 to 17 with multiple sclerosis. The sample comprised blood. In DNA form, the CDR3 reads TGTGCCAGCACCAGACAGGGGTCGGACGGCTACACCTTC. The encoded protein is CASTRQGSDGYTF.